These 23 T cell receptor beta chains share one sample of origin, sequenced in a study of human T cells and chemical hapten exposure. Time point described: patch test 2, 6 weeks after DPC sensitization. Treatment specified: therapeutic diphenylcyclopropenone sensitization with weekly scalp DPC. MiXCR was run by TCRdb on the RACE reads, yielding one entry per CDR3 protein. The sample has about 380,000 distinct CDR3 sequences; around 6% are singletons. Specimen: whole blood, collected in connection with sensitization to the hapten diphenylcyclopropenone (DPC). These receptors originate from a woman aged 18-29 years with alopecia areata. Some clones in this sample may be carry-over from other donors' samples.

The sample holds many counts of this clonotype. The chain is built from TRBV10-2 and TRBJ2-7, with 7 bases that match TRBD1. J was trimmed by 2 bases and V by 4 bases; bases with no gene match: 5. Per the germline V gene, CDR1 is WSHSY and CDR2 is SAAADI. CDR3 length: 14 amino acids. This chain's CDR3 is CASSGVQGTYEQYF. DNA for the CDR3: TGCGCCAGCAGTGGGGTACAGGGGACCTACGAGCAGTACTTC.

There are a few counts of this clonotype. The chain combines TRBV5-1 with TRBJ2-3, with 10 bases matching TRBD2. CDR3 length: 20 residues. After removal of 5 bases from V and 0 bases from J, the junction contained 18 bases not matched to a gene. Germline CDR1 SGHRS, CDR2 YFSETQ. In nucleotides, the CDR3 is TGCGCCAGCAGTCCCTCTCCCCCCGTAGCGGGGGGCCTTAGCACAGATACGCAGTATTTT. Its translation is CASSPSPPVAGGLSTDTQYF.

The chain is built from TRBV9 and TRBJ2-1; 10 nucleotides line up with TRBD1. The CDR3 spans 15 residues. V shed 2 bases and J 8 bases; nucleotides not matched to a gene: 7. Germline-derived CDR1 and CDR2 are SGDLS and YYNGEE. The CDR3 region has the DNA TGTGCCAGCAGCGTTGGACAGGGGGGTTTCGATGAGCAGTTCTTC. It encodes CASSVGQGGFDEQFF.

This clonotype was seen at least ten times. The chain couples TRBV6-5 to TRBJ1-2; TRBD1 is a possible D gene (6 bases). Germline loops: CDR1 MNHEY, CDR2 SVGAGI. Trimming cost V 5 bases and J 1 base, with 14 bases left between them. This CDR3 has 15 residues. The CDR3 spells CASSNPGRGNYGYTF. DNA for the CDR3: TGTGCCAGCAGTAATCCAGGCAGGGGTAACTATGGCTACACCTTC.

This clonotype was seen at least ten times. V is TRBV4-1 and J is TRBJ1-5, with D hard to call. This CDR3 is 16 amino acids long. From germline, CDR1 is MGHRA and CDR2 YSYEKL. V lost 1 base, J lost 2 bases, and 12 bases lay in between. The CDR3 region is CASSQGRARGNQPQHF. Written as DNA, the CDR3 is TGCGCCAGCAGCCAAGGTCGGGCGCGCGGCAATCAGCCCCAGCATTTT.

This clonotype was picked up many times. The chain uses TRBV5-4 and TRBJ1-1; D is undetermined. The CDR3 runs to 14 residues. The germline V gene encodes CDR1 SGHNT and CDR2 YYREEE (reference sequence). V lost 5 bases and J 0 bases, leaving 11 bases between the germline ends. The CDR3 region is CASSPFYMNTEAFF. CDR3 bases: TGTGCCAGCAGTCCCTTCTACATGAACACTGAAGCTTTCTTT.

This clonotype was seen a handful of times. The J gene is TRBJ2-1, the V gene TRBV7-8; 9 nucleotides agree with TRBD2. The V segment lost 1 base and the J segment 0 bases; nucleotides outside the gene matches: 7. Germline values: CDR1 SGHVS, CDR2 FQNEAQ. CDR3 size: 18 residues. DNA for the CDR3: TGTGCCAGCAGCTTAGGACTAGCGGTGCAGATCTCCTACAATGAGCAGTTCTTC. Protein product: CASSLGLAVQISYNEQFF.

The chain carries TRBV10-3 and TRBJ2-5, with TRBD2 matching over 9 bases. The germline CDR1 and CDR2 sequences are ENHRY and SYGVKD. With V trimmed by 4 bases and J by 5 bases, 8 bases remained unmatched. The CDR3 runs 15 residues. The CDR3 is CAISGRGGALETQYF. The CDR3 bases are TGTGCCATCAGTGGGCGCGGGGGGGCCCTGGAGACCCAGTACTTC.

This clonotype was counted many times. This chain uses TRBV18 with TRBJ1-2; D remains unclear. V lost 6 bases to trimming and J lost 4 bases, with 15 bases between them. The CDR3 has 14 amino acids. Germline assignment: CDR1 KGHSH and CDR2 LQKENI. The CDR3: CASSPKGESYGYTF. DNA of the CDR3: TGTGCCAGCTCCCCCAAGGGTGAGTCCTATGGCTACACCTTC.

This clonotype came up a few times. The chain uses TRBV2 and TRBJ2-1; no clear D. Trimming took off 1 base at V and 6 bases at J, with 31 bases between the two ends. The CDR3 contains 21 residues. Germline V gene lookup returns CDR1 SNHLY and CDR2 FYNNEI. In DNA, the CDR3 is TGTGCCAGCAGTGAAGATGGAAAGGGCCAATCTCGCCCGTCAAAAGTCAATGAGCAGTTCTTC. It encodes CASSEDGKGQSRPSKVNEQFF.

This clonotype was counted between two and nine times. V is TRBV5-1 and J is TRBJ2-1; tentative D call: TRBD2 (5 bases). V dropped 0 bases and J dropped 0 bases, with 13 bases sitting between them. The germline V gene encodes CDR1 SGHRS and CDR2 YFSETQ. The CDR3 covers 17 residues. The CDR3 nucleotides read TGCGCCAGCAGCTTGGCGGGGTTCCCGGGCTCCTACAATGAGCAGTTCTTC. Its protein product is CASSLAGFPGSYNEQFF.

This sequence joins TRBV24-1 and TRBJ2-3, with D hard to call. Germline assignment: CDR1 KGHDR and CDR2 SFDVKD. This CDR3 is built from 14 residues. Trimming left V 9 bases short and J 2 bases short, with 14 bases between. CDR3 sequence: CATAPSQNTDTQYF. The CDR3 region has the DNA TGTGCCACCGCGCCCTCTCAGAACACAGATACGCAGTATTTT.

The rearrangement joins TRBV5-4 to TRBJ2-3, with no clear D. CDR3 length equals 14 residues. Germline-derived CDR1 and CDR2 are SGHNT and YYREEE (reference sequence). The germline V and J ends were trimmed by 1 base and 2 bases, with 8 bases remaining between them. This CDR3 reads CASSLPLNTDTQYF. CDR3 DNA sequence: TGTGCCAGCAGCTTGCCCCTAAACACAGATACGCAGTATTTT.

This clonotype has ten or more counts. The chain uses TRBV7-9 and TRBJ1-2, with 7 bases lining up with TRBD1. CDR1 SEHNR and CDR2 FQNEAQ come from the germline V gene (reference sequence). The CDR3 is made up of 14 amino acids. V was pared by 1 base and J by 8 bases, with 7 bases of the junction left unmatched. The CDR3 reads CASSLEGQAGGYTF. As DNA, the CDR3 is TGTGCCAGCAGCTTAGAAGGACAGGCAGGCGGCTACACCTTC.

The chain recombines TRBV29-1 with TRBJ2-3; weak D call: TRBD2 (5 bases). The V gene's germline CDR1 is SQVTM and CDR2 ANQGSEA. V dropped 5 bases and J dropped 6 bases, with 12 bases sitting between them. The CDR3 length is 12 residues. CDR3 DNA sequence: TGCAGCGTTTGTGCGGGCGAGGATACGCAGTATTTT. Protein product: CSVCAGEDTQYF.

The rearrangement joins TRBV20-1 to TRBJ2-3, with 7 bases fitting TRBD1. Germline trimming cut 1 base from V and 0 bases from J; bases unmatched to any gene: 10. The germline CDR1 and CDR2 sequences are DFQATT and SNEGSKA (reference sequence). CDR3 size: 17 residues. The CDR3 sequence: CSARADLTGDSTDTQYF. The CDR3 coding sequence is TGCAGTGCTAGAGCCGACTTAACAGGGGATAGCACAGATACGCAGTATTTT.

The chain combines TRBV20-1 with TRBJ2-3; a weak D match, TRBD2 (5 bases). Per the germline V gene, CDR1 is DFQATT and CDR2 is SNEGSKA (reference sequence). V was cut by 6 bases and J by 1 base, with 14 bases left in between. The CDR3 length is 14 residues. In nucleotides, the CDR3 is TGCAGTGCGCGGACTTACCAGGGCACAGATACGCAGTATTTT. It encodes CSARTYQGTDTQYF.

The table lists this clonotype with many counts. V gene TRBV20-1 combines with J gene TRBJ1-2, with TRBD1 matching 8 bases. The V gene's germline CDR1 is DFQATT and CDR2 SNEGSKA (reference sequence). The V segment lost 2 bases and the J segment 0 bases; nucleotides outside the gene matches: 2. The CDR3 totals 14 residues. The CDR3 nucleotides are TGCAGTGCTAGACAACAGGGGGCTAACTATGGCTACACCTTC. Translating it yields CSARQQGANYGYTF.

This clonotype has a handful of counts. The J gene is TRBJ2-1, the V gene TRBV4-3; D ambiguous. CDR3 length: 14 amino acids. Germline assignment: CDR1 LGHNA and CDR2 YSLEER. V dropped 0 bases and J dropped 0 bases, with 3 bases sitting between them. CDR3: CASSQENSYNEQFF. DNA for the CDR3: TGCGCCAGCAGCCAAGAGAACTCCTACAATGAGCAGTTCTTC.

This clonotype was seen more than once but under ten times. The chain has TRBV10-3 and TRBJ1-1, with 8 bases lining up with TRBD1. V trimming: 3 bases; J trimming: 9 bases; junction bases outside the gene matches: 9. Germline lookup yields CDR1 ENHRY and CDR2 SYGVKD. The CDR3 extends over 14 amino acids. The CDR3 spells CAISDRGDRGKAFF. The CDR3 coding sequence is TGTGCCATCAGTGATCGGGGAGACAGGGGAAAAGCTTTCTTT.

This clonotype was recorded many times. This chain uses TRBV10-3 with TRBJ2-4, with 7 bases aligning to TRBD2. This CDR3 region has 12 residues. V lost 8 bases, J lost 9 bases, and 7 bases stayed unmatched. The germline V gene encodes CDR1 ENHRY and CDR2 SYGVKD. DNA for the CDR3: TGTGCCATCTCATATTCGGGGGGCATTCAGTACTTC. It translates to CAISYSGGIQYF.

This clonotype was counted a few times. The gene calls are TRBV2 and TRBJ1-5; D is unresolved. V lost 1 base and J 7 bases, leaving 11 bases between the germline ends. Looked up from germline, CDR1 is SNHLY and CDR2 is FYNNEI. The CDR3 has 14 residues. In DNA form, the CDR3 reads TGTGCCAGCAGTGAAGGCGGCCCCAGGCAGCCCCAGCATTTT. Translating it yields CASSEGGPRQPQHF.

This clonotype was seen ten or more times. J is TRBJ1-4 and V is TRBV7-2; TRBD1 agrees at 7 bases. Germline-derived CDR1 and CDR2 are SGHTA and FQGNSA. This CDR3 is built from 18 residues. Germline trimming cut 1 base from V and 8 bases from J; bases unmatched to any gene: 16. In nucleotides, the CDR3 is TGTGCCAGCAGCTTAGTACCTACTCTCGACAGGGTGAGAGAAAAACTGTTTTTT. It yields the protein CASSLVPTLDRVREKLFF.